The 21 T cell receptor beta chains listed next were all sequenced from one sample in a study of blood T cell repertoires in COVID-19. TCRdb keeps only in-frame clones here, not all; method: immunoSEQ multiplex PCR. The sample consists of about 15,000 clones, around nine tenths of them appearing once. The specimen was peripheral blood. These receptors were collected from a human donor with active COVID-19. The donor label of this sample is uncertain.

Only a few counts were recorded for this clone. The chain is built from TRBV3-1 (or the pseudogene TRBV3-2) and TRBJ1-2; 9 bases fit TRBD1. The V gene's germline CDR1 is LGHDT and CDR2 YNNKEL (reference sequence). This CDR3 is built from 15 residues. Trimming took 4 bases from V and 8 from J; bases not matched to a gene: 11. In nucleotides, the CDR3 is TGTGCCAGCAGCCTCACAGGGGGCGGAGGTGGCGGCTACACCTTC. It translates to CASSLTGGGGGGYTF.

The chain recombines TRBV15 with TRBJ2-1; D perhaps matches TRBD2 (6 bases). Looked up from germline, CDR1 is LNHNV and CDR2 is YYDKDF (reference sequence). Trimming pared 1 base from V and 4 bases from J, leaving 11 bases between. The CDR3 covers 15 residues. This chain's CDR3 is CATSRAGLTYNEQFF. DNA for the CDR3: TGTGCCACCAGCAGAGCGGGACTCACTTACAATGAGCAGTTCTTC.

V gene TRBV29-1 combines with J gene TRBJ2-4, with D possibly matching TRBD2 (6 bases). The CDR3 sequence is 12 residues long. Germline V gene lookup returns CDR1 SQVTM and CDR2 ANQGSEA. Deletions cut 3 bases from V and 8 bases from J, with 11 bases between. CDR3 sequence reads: CSVEEGGDIQYF. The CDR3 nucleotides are TGCAGCGTTGAGGAGGGAGGAGACATTCAGTACTTC.

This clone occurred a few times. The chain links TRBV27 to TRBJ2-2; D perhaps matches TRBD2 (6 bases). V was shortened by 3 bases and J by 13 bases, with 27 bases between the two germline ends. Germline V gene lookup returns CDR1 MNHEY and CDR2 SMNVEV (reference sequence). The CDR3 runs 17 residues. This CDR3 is CASSFRVAGLYARVLFF. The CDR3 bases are TGTGCCAGCAGTTTCAGAGTCGCGGGACTTTATGCCCGGGTGCTGTTTTTT.

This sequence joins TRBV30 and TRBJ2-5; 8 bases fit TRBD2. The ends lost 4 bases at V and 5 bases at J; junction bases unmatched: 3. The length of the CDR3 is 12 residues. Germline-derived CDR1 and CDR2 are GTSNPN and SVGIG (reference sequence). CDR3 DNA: TGTGCCTGGAAGTCTAGCGGGGAGACCCAGTACTTC. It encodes CAWKSSGETQYF.

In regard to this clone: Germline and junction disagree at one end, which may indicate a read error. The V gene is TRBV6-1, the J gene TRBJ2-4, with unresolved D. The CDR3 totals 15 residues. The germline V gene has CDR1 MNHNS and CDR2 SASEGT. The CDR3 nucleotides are TGTGCCAGCAGTCAAGCTTGGCGGGCCAAAAACATTCAGTACTTC. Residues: CASSQAWRAKNIQYF.

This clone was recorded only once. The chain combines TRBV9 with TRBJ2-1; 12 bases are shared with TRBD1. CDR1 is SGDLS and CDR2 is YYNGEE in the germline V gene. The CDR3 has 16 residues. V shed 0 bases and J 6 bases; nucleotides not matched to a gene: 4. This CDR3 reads CASSVAGQGAFNEQFF. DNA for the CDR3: TGTGCCAGCAGCGTAGCGGGACAGGGGGCTTTCAATGAGCAGTTCTTC.

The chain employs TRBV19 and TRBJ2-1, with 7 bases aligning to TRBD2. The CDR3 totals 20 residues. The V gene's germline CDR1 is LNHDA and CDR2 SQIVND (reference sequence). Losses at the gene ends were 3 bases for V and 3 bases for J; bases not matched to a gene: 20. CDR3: CASSITEWSGALGVYNEQFF. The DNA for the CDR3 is TGTGCCAGTAGTATCACGGAATGGAGCGGGGCCCTCGGAGTCTACAATGAGCAGTTCTTC.

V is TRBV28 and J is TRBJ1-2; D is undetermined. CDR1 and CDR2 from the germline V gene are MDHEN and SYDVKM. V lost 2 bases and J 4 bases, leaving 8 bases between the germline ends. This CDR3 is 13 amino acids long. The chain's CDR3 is CASSLNPGYGYTF. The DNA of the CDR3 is TGTGCCAGCAGTTTAAACCCGGGCTATGGCTACACCTTC.

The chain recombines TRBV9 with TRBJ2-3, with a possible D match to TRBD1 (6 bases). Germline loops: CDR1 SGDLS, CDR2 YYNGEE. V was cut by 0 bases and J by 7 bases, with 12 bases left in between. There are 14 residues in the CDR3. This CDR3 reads CASSVDGRGHTQYF. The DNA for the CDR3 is TGTGCCAGCAGCGTAGACGGCAGGGGACATACGCAGTATTTT.

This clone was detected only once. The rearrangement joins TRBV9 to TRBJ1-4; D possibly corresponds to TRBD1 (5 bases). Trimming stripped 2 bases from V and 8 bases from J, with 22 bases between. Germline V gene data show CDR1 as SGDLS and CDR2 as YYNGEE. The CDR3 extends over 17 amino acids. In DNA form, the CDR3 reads TGTGCCAGCAGCGTGGGGATTGCGGTGGGGGGGAAGGAAAAACTGTTTTTT. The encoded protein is CASSVGIAVGGKEKLFF.

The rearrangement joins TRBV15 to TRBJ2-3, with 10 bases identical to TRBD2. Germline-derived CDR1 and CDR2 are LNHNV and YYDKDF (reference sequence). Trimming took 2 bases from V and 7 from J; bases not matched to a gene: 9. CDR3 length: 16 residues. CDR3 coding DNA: TGTGCCACCAGCAGATTTTTCAGCGGGGGGGTAAATACGCAGTATTTT. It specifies CATSRFFSGGVNTQYF.

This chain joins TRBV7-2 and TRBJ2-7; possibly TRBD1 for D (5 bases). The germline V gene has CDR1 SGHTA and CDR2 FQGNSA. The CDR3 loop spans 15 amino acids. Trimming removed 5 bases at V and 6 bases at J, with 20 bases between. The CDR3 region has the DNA TGTGCCAGCAGCAAGACGACCGCGCAGGGTGCCGAGCAGTACTTC. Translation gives CASSKTTAQGAEQYF.

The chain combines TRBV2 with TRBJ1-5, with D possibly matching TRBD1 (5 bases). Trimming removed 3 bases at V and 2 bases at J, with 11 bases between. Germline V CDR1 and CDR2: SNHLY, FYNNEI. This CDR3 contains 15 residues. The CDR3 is CASSELGTRNQPQHF. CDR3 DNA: TGTGCCAGCAGTGAGCTCGGGACTCGCAATCAGCCCCAGCATTTT.

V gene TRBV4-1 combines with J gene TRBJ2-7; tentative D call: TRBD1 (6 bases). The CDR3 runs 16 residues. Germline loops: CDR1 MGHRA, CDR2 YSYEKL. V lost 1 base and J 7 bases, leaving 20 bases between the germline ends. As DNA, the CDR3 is TGCGCCAGCAGCCAAGGTGGTAGACAGGTCCTGGAGGAGCAGTACTTC. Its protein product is CASSQGGRQVLEEQYF.

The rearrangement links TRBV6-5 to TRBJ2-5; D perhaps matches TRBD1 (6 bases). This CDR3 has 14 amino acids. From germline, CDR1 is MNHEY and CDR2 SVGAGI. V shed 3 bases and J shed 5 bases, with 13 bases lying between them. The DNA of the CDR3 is TGTGCCAGCAGTTATTATACAGGGCAGGAGACCCAGTACTTC. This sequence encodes CASSYYTGQETQYF.

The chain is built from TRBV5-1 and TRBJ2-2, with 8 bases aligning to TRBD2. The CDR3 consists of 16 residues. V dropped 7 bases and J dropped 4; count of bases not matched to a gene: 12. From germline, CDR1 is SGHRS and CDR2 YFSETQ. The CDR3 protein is CASDPPGLVITGELFF. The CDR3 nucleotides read TGCGCCAGCGACCCTCCGGGACTAGTAATCACCGGGGAGCTGTTTTTT.

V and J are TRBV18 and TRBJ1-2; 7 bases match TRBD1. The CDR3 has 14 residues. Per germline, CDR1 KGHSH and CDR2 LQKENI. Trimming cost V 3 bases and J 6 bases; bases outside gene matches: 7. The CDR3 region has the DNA TGTGCCAGCTCACCTTCCGACAGGGTGGATGGCTACACCTTC. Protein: CASSPSDRVDGYTF.

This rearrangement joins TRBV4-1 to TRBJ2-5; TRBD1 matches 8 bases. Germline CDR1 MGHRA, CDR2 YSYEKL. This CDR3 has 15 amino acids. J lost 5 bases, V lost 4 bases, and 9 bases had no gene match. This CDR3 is CASSREDRVGETQYF. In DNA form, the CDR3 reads TGCGCCAGCAGCCGAGAGGACAGGGTCGGTGAGACCCAGTACTTC.

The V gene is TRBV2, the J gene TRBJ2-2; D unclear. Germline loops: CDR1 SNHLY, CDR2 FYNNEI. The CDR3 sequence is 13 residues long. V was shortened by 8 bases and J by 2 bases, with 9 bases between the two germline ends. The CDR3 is CASATLNTGELFF. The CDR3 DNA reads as TGTGCCAGCGCTACCCTAAACACCGGGGAGCTGTTTTTT.

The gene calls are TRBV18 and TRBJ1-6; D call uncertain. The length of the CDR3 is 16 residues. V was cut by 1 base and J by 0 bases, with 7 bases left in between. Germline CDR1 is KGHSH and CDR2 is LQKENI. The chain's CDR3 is CASSPQRSSYNSPLHF. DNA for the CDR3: TGTGCCAGCTCACCACAGAGGAGCTCCTATAATTCACCCCTCCACTTT.